This T cell receptor beta chain was captured by sequencing in a study of monozygotic twins with inflammatory bowel disease. The CDR3 sequence is 14 residues long. UMIs containing a 6-nucleotide sample barcode were added via template switching. TCRdb re-called the 5' RACE reads and shows each CDR3 protein once, DNA omitted. This repertoire includes roughly 300,000 distinct CDR3 sequences. The sample comprised blood. The TCR comes from a human donor with ulcerative colitis or Crohn's disease, or a healthy co-twin of an affected twin (not recorded which). The chain combines TRBV12-3 or TRBV12-4 with TRBJ2-7; TCRdb returns TRBD1, unconfirmable since there is no DNA. The CDR3: CASSYGPLWLEQYF.